These 17 T cell receptor beta chains were all obtained from the same sample, sequenced in a study of T cells after yellow fever vaccination. TCRdb ran MiXCR on the 5' RACE reads and lists one entry per CDR3 protein. Altogether fewer than 350,000 distinct CDR3 sequences are present, over 3.5% being singletons, with the ten largest covering just under 20%. Sample: PBMCs, taken 15 days after the yellow fever booster vaccination. The receptors were sampled from a man aged 18 to 29 who received the YFV17D yellow fever vaccine.

A few counts support this clonotype. J is TRBJ2-6 and V is TRBV7-2; 7 bases fit TRBD1. The ends lost 4 bases at V and 2 bases at J; junction bases unmatched: 2. Germline V gene lookup returns CDR1 SGHTA and CDR2 FQGNSA. CDR3 size: 15 residues. The CDR3 loop reads CASSSDRTGANVLTF. CDR3 coding DNA: TGTGCCAGCAGCTCGGACAGGACTGGGGCCAACGTCCTGACTTTC.

This clonotype was detected many times. The chain links TRBV7-2 to TRBJ2-1, with 11 bases that match TRBD1. Germline CDR1 and CDR2: SGHTA and FQGNSA. CDR3 length: 14 amino acids. V shed 5 bases, J shed 15 bases, and the junction held 12 bases outside the gene matches. CDR3 in DNA: TGTGCCAGCAGCGCCCGGACAGGGGGCCGGGAGGTGTTCTTC. The encoded protein is CASSARTGGREVFF.

At least ten counts were recorded for this clonotype. The chain has TRBV29-1 and TRBJ2-7; the D gene is possibly TRBD1 (6 bases). The CDR3 has 13 residues. Germline loops: CDR1 SQVTM, CDR2 ANQGSEA. The CDR3 DNA reads TGCAGGTTAGACAGGTTCTACCCCCTCGAGCAGTACGTC. As protein: CRLDRFYPLEQYV.

In this sample, this clonotype turned up many times. The V gene is TRBV20-1, the J gene TRBJ1-1; perhaps TRBD1 as D (5 bases). With 0 bases removed from V and 7 bases from J, the gap between germline ends came to 21 bases. Germline CDR1 and CDR2: DFQATT and SNEGSKA (reference sequence). CDR3 size: 16 residues. CDR3 sequence (DNA): TGCAGTGCTAGAGATGCTCCCACCCAGCAGGGCAATGAAGCTTTCTTT. Residues: CSARDAPTQQGNEAFF.

In its sample, this clonotype was seen once. V usage is TRBV7-2 and J usage is TRBJ1-2; a possible D gene is TRBD1 (5 bases). V was shortened by 5 bases and J by 4 bases, with 17 bases between the two germline ends. The V gene's germline CDR1 is SGHTA and CDR2 FQGNSA. The CDR3 loop spans 15 amino acids. The CDR3 coding sequence is TGTGCCAGCAGCATCAGGGAACCCTCTGGCTATGGCTACACCTTC. Protein: CASSIREPSGYGYTF.

This clonotype was recorded a few times. The genes are TRBV6-2 or TRBV6-3 and TRBJ1-5; 10 nucleotides agree with TRBD1. The trim removed 6 bases at V and 0 bases at J, leaving 2 bases unmatched. Germline V gene sequence: CDR1 MNHEY, CDR2 SVGEGT. This CDR3 comprises 15 residues. CDR3 sequence reads: CASSGQGVSNQPQHF. CDR3 in DNA: TGTGCCAGCAGCGGACAGGGGGTTAGCAATCAGCCCCAGCATTTT.

This clonotype was counted at least ten times. The V gene is TRBV11-2, the J gene TRBJ1-2; D might be TRBD1 (5 bases). Trimming took off 5 bases at V and 2 bases at J, with 12 bases between the two ends. Per the germline V gene, CDR1 is SGHAT and CDR2 is FQNNGV. CDR3 length equals 14 residues. The CDR3 region is CASSLGEGNYGYTF. CDR3 DNA sequence: TGTGCCAGCAGCCTGGGAGAGGGGAACTATGGCTACACCTTC.

This clonotype occurred many times. This chain links TRBV20-1 with TRBJ1-1; TRBD1 might be the D (6 bases). The V gene lost 5 bases and the J gene lost 0 bases, with 10 bases spanning the gap. The germline V gene has CDR1 DFQATT and CDR2 SNEGSKA (reference sequence). This CDR3 contains 13 residues. CDR3 sequence: CSAGQNMNTEAFF. CDR3 nucleotide sequence: TGCAGTGCTGGACAGAACATGAACACTGAAGCTTTCTTT.

The sample holds a few counts of this clonotype. The V and J genes are TRBV4-3 and TRBJ1-6; a weak D match, TRBD1 (5 bases). This CDR3 comprises 16 residues. The germline V and J ends were trimmed by 4 bases and 6 bases, with 16 bases remaining between them. CDR1 is LGHNA, CDR2 YSLEER, per germline. The CDR3 loop is CASSRDRAGTNSPLHF. CDR3 nucleotides: TGCGCCAGCAGCCGGGACCGGGCAGGGACTAATTCACCCCTCCACTTT.

This clonotype came up many times. The chain uses TRBV4-2 and TRBJ1-1; weak D call: TRBD1 (5 bases). The germline gives CDR1 LGHNA, CDR2 YNFKEQ. The CDR3 covers 16 residues. The germline V and J ends were trimmed by 0 bases and 0 bases, with 11 bases remaining between them. The CDR3 DNA reads as TGTGCCAGCAGCCAAGATTTTGGGGCGGTGAACACTGAAGCTTTCTTT. Its protein product is CASSQDFGAVNTEAFF.

This clonotype was seen a few times. The DNA for the CDR3 is TGTGCCAGCAGCGTAGTAGGGCTCCCCGCAGATACGCAGTATTTT. It encodes CASSVVGLPADTQYF. The chain is built from TRBV9 and TRBJ2-3, with unresolved D. CDR1 and CDR2 from the germline V gene are SGDLS and YYNGEE. This CDR3 spans 15 amino acids. V was trimmed by 0 bases and J by 4 bases, leaving 12 bases between them.

The chain has TRBV7-3 and TRBJ2-1, with D unclear. With 0 bases removed from V and 0 bases from J, the gap between germline ends came to 6 bases. The germline CDR1 and CDR2 sequences are SGHTA and FQGTGA. The CDR3 has 15 amino acids. In DNA form, the CDR3 reads TGTGCCAGCAGCTTAACTGCTAGCTCCTACAATGAGCAGTTCTTC. Translated, it gives CASSLTASSYNEQFF.

The chain recombines TRBV6-5 with TRBJ2-5; D call uncertain. Germline lookup yields CDR1 MNHEY and CDR2 SVGAGI. The CDR3 loop spans 14 amino acids. The V and J ends lost 6 bases and 3 bases respectively, with 14 bases between them. The CDR3 bases are TGTGCCAGCAGATCCACGACCGATAAAGAGACCCAGTACTTC. Amino acids: CASRSTTDKETQYF.

This clonotype was recorded many times. The chain couples TRBV7-2 to TRBJ2-2, with 9 bases aligning to TRBD2. This CDR3 is 16 amino acids long. Germline V gene data show CDR1 as SGHTA and CDR2 as FQGNSA. V lost 1 base and J lost 9; bases outside the gene matches: 9. Here the CDR3 reads CASSLDGAGGPRELFF. DNA of the CDR3: TGTGCCAGCAGCTTAGATGGGGCGGGGGGGCCCCGGGAGCTGTTTTTT.

This clonotype was seen ten or more times. The genes are TRBV20-1 and TRBJ2-1, with no clear D. V lost 2 bases and J lost 1, with 9 bases in between. Per the germline V gene, CDR1 is DFQATT and CDR2 is SNEGSKA (reference sequence). The length of the CDR3 is 14 residues. In DNA form, the CDR3 reads TGCAGTGCTAGAAGGCCGGAATCCTACAATGAGCAGTTCTTC. This translates into CSARRPESYNEQFF.

This chain uses TRBV29-1 with TRBJ2-1, with D perhaps TRBD1 or TRBD2 (6 bases each). Germline V gene sequence: CDR1 SQVTM, CDR2 ANQGSEA. Trimming left V 2 bases short and J 2 bases short, with 13 bases between. The CDR3 covers 15 residues. CDR3 sequence reads: CSVEIRGPAYNEQFF. Here the CDR3 DNA reads TGCAGCGTTGAAATCCGGGGGCCCGCCTACAATGAGCAGTTCTTC.

This clonotype has ten or more counts. This sequence joins TRBV5-1 and TRBJ2-5; possible D gene TRBD1, 7 bases. V was clipped by 4 bases and J by 3 bases, with 16 bases between them. In germline, CDR1 is SGHRS, CDR2 YFSETQ. CDR3 length equals 15 residues. The CDR3 DNA reads TGCGCCAGCAGCCCACAAGGCGGGACAGAAGAGACCCAGTACTTC. This gives the protein CASSPQGGTEETQYF. The full variable domain, rest sourced from reference TRBV5-1 and TRBJ2-5, is KAGVTQTPRYLIKTRGQQVTLSCSPISGHRSVSWYQQTPGQGLQFLFEYFSETQRNKGNFPGRFSGRQFSNSRSEMNVSTLELGDSALYLCASSPQGGTEETQYFGPGTRLLVL.